This passage covers 2 T cell receptor beta chains from one sample sequenced in a study of early T cells in non-severe SARS-CoV-2 infection (TCRdb year 2021). The library was made by 5' RACE. TCRdb records NextSeq 500 as the sequencer. Using fastp trimming at Q25 and MiXCR clonotype assembly, TCRdb reanalyzed the public sequencing data and kept in-frame beta chains. Each CDR3 protein gets just one entry, which takes the most common genes and DNA from the rows behind it. Recorded for this sample are tens of thousands of distinct CDR3 sequences; about 3.8% of them occurred a single time. The ten biggest clones cover roughly 5.5% of the sample. Material: whole blood. Every receptor here comes from an adult who was a healthcare worker with PCR-confirmed SARS-CoV-2 infection or an uninfected control (not recorded which).

This clonotype has a count of ten or more. The chain is built from TRBV5-1 and TRBJ2-7; TRBD1 might be the D (6 bases). This CDR3 is built from 15 residues. Trimming left V 0 bases short and J 6 bases short, with 16 bases between. Germline CDR1 and CDR2: SGHRS and YFSETQ. Here the CDR3 reads CASSLVGTKRGEQYF. The CDR3 DNA reads TGCGCCAGCAGCTTGGTGGGGACAAAGCGAGGCGAGCAGTACTTC.

This clonotype was counted ten times or more. The rearrangement joins TRBV18 to TRBJ1-5, with 7 nucleotides matching TRBD1. The CDR3 extends over 16 amino acids. CDR1 KGHSH and CDR2 LQKENI come from the germline V gene. Trimming at V came to 3 bases and at J to 4 bases, leaving 9 bases not matched to a gene. The CDR3 sequence is CASSPAGQGGNQPQHF. CDR3 DNA: TGTGCCAGCTCACCTGCCGGGCAGGGGGGAAATCAGCCCCAGCATTTT.